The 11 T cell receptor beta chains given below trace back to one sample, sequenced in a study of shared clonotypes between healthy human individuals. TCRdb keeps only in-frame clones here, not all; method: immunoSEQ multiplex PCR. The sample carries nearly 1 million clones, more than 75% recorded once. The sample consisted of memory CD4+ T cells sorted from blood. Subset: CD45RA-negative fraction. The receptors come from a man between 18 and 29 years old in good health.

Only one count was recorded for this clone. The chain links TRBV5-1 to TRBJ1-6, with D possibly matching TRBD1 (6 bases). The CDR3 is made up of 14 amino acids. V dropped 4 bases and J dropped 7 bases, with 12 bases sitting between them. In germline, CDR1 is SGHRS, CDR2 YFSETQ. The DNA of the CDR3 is TGCGCCAGCAGCAACGCCAGGGGCAATTCACCCCTCCACTTT. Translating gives CASSNARGNSPLHF.

The CDR3 bases are TGTGCCAGCACACCCCGTAGTTCGCAGCAGTATGGCTACACCTTC. It specifies CASTPRSSQQYGYTF. V gene TRBV9 combines with J gene TRBJ1-2; D not certain. The V gene lost 6 bases and the J gene lost 5 bases, with 20 bases spanning the gap. Germline CDR1 reads SGDLS; CDR2 reads YYNGEE. This CDR3 has 15 amino acids. The entire variable domain, with the rest obtained from reference TRBV9 and TRBJ1-2, is as follows: DSGVTQTPKHLITATGQRVTLRCSPRSGDLSVYWYQQSLDQGLQFLIQYYNGEERAKGNILERFSAQQFPDLHSELNLSSLELGDSALYFCASTPRSSQQYGYTFGSGTRLTVV.

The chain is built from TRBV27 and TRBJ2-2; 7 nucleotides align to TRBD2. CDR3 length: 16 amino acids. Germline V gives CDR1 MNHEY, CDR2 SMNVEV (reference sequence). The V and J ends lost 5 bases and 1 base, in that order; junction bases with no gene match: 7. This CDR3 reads CASSTRTRKNTGELFF. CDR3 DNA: TGTGCCAGCAGTACTCGGACTAGAAAGAACACCGGGGAGCTGTTTTTT.

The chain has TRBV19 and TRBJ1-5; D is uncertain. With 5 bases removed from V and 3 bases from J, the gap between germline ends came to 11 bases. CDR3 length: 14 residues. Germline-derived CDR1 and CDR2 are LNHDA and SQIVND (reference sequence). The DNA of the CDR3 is TGTGCCAGTAGTTTCCGGGAACTCAATCAGCCCCAGCATTTT. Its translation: CASSFRELNQPQHF.

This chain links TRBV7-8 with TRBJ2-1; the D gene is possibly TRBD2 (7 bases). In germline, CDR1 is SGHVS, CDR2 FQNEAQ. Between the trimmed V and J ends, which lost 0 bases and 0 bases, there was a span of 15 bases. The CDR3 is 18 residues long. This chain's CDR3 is CASSLARGGGSSYNEQFF. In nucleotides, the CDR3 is TGTGCCAGCAGCTTAGCCAGGGGAGGGGGGAGCTCCTACAATGAGCAGTTCTTC.

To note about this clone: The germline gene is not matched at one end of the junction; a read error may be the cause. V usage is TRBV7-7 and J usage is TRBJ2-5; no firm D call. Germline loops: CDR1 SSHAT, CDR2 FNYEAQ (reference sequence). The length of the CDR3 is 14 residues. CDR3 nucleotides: TGTGCTAGCAGCTTATCTCAGGTCGGGGAGACCCAGTACTTC. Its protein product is CASSLSQVGETQYF.

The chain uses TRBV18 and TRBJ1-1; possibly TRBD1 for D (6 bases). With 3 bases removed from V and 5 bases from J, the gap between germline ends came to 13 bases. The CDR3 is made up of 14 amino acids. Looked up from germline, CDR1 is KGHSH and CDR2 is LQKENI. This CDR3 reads CASSPDGGGTEAFF. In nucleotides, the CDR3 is TGTGCCAGCTCACCCGACGGAGGGGGTACTGAAGCTTTCTTT.

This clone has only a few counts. CDR3 sequence reads: CASSFTSLNTGELFF. The CDR3 nucleotides read TGTGCCAGCAGCTTCACTAGTTTAAACACCGGGGAGCTGTTTTTT. The rearrangement links TRBV7-2 to TRBJ2-2, with a possible D match to TRBD2 (5 bases). V was shortened by 3 bases and J by 2 bases, with 10 bases between the two germline ends. Germline values: CDR1 SGHTA, CDR2 FQGNSA. The CDR3 length is 15 residues.

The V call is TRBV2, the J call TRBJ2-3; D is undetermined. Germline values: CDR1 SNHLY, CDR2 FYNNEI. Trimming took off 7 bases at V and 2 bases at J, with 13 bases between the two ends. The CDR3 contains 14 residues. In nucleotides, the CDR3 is TGTGCCAGCAACTCAGGTGCGGCCACAGATACGCAGTATTTT. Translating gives CASNSGAATDTQYF.

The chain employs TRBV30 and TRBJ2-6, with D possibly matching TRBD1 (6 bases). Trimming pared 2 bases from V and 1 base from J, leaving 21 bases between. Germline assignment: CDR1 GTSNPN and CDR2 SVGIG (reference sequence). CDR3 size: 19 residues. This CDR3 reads CAWSPIAGEVGSGANVLTF. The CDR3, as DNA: TGTGCCTGGAGTCCTATTGCAGGGGAAGTAGGGTCTGGGGCCAACGTCCTGACTTTC. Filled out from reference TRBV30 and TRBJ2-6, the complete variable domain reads SQTIHQWPATLVQPVGSPLSLECTVEGTSNPNLYWYRQAAGRGLQLLFYSVGIGQISSEVPQNLSASRPQDRQFILSSKKLLLSDSGFYLCAWSPIAGEVGSGANVLTFGAGSRLTVL.

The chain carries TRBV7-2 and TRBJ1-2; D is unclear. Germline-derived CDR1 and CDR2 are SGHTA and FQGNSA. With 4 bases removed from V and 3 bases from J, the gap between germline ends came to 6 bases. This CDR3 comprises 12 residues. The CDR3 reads CASSWEHYGYTF. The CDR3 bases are TGTGCCAGCAGCTGGGAGCACTATGGCTACACCTTC.